These 19 T cell receptor beta chains were sequenced from one sample in a study of blood T cell repertoires in COVID-19 (dated by TCRdb to 2020 to 2022). Libraries were made using the immunoSEQ multiplex PCR assay. Here the immuneACCESS table is served through TCRdb, limited to in-frame sequences with V and J called. Missing clones are a known gap in these copies; in checked studies unresolved V genes cover under half, and the rest lacks a known reason. The sample yields under 550,000 clones; about 90% were counted once. The ten largest clones add up to 0.65% to 1% of the sample. Sample: peripheral blood. Receptor source: a man aged 18 to 35 with COVID-19, enrolled during active disease.

As for this clone: The junction departs from the called germline gene at one end, perhaps through a read error. The chain combines TRBV25-1 with TRBJ1-3; D possibly corresponds to TRBD1 (5 bases). This CDR3 is 17 amino acids long. In germline, CDR1 is MGHDK, CDR2 SYGVNS. As DNA, the CDR3 is TGTGCCAGCAGTGAATGTCAGACAGTCCGCTCTAGAAACACCATATATTTT. Its translation is CASSECQTVRSRNTIYF.

V is TRBV7-9 and J is TRBJ2-5; TRBD1 matches at 8 bases. V dropped 8 bases and J dropped 4; count of bases not matched to a gene: 9. Per germline, CDR1 SEHNR and CDR2 FQNEAQ (reference sequence). This CDR3 is built from 14 residues. The CDR3 sequence: CASGRQGWAETQYF. Written as DNA, the CDR3 is TGTGCCAGCGGTAGACAGGGGTGGGCAGAGACCCAGTACTTC.

The chain combines TRBV7-9 with TRBJ2-1; TRBD2 matches 10 bases. V lost 5 bases, J lost 1 base, and 11 bases stayed unmatched. Germline V lookup: CDR1 SEHNR, CDR2 FQNEAQ (reference sequence). CDR3 size: 18 residues. The CDR3 is CASSPIAGGLTSYNEQFF. The CDR3 DNA reads as TGTGCCAGCAGCCCGATAGCGGGGGGTCTCACATCCTACAATGAGCAGTTCTTC.

This clone was recorded once. The chain combines TRBV19 with TRBJ1-5, with D unresolved. The ends were cut back, 1 base at V and 6 bases at J, with 10 bases in the middle. This CDR3 is built from 14 residues. In germline, CDR1 is LNHDA, CDR2 SQIVND (reference sequence). The CDR3 reads CASSIGRASQPQHF. In DNA form, the CDR3 reads TGTGCCAGTAGTATAGGGAGGGCCAGTCAGCCCCAGCATTTT.

The V gene is TRBV7-9, the J gene TRBJ1-4; 9 bases agree with TRBD1. This CDR3 has 15 amino acids. Looked up from germline, CDR1 is SEHNR and CDR2 is FQNEAQ (reference sequence). With 3 bases clipped from V and 7 bases from J, the junction kept 6 bases outside the gene matches. CDR3 in amino acids: CASSFGDRAGEKLFF. DNA for the CDR3: TGTGCCAGCAGCTTTGGGGACAGGGCGGGTGAAAAACTGTTTTTT.

J is TRBJ2-2 and V is TRBV3-1 (or the pseudogene TRBV3-2), with D possibly TRBD1 on 6 matching bases. The V gene lost 3 bases and the J gene lost 0 bases, with 11 bases spanning the gap. Germline CDR1 reads LGHDT; CDR2 reads YNNKEL (reference sequence). The CDR3 has 16 amino acids. Here the CDR3 reads CASSHQGSTNTGELFF. The CDR3 DNA follows: TGTGCCAGCAGCCACCAGGGGTCCACGAACACCGGGGAGCTGTTTTTT.

The genes are TRBV4-2 and TRBJ2-7; 7 bases map to TRBD1. V was clipped by 4 bases and J by 4 bases; unmatched bases: 7. Looked up from germline, CDR1 is LGHNA and CDR2 is YNFKEQ. CDR3 size: 14 residues. The CDR3 spells CASSLPGQKYEQYF. The CDR3 DNA is TGTGCCAGCAGCCTTCCGGGACAGAAGTACGAGCAGTACTTC.

This chain joins TRBV24-1 and TRBJ2-1, with 12 bases matching TRBD2. CDR3 length equals 16 residues. The junction had 6 bases not matched to a gene; V was cut back by 4 bases and J by 6 bases. Germline V gene data show CDR1 as KGHDR and CDR2 as SFDVKD. CDR3 residues: CATSDPGTSGFNEQFF. The CDR3 nucleotides read TGTGCCACCAGTGACCCCGGGACTAGCGGGTTCAATGAGCAGTTCTTC.

The rearrangement links TRBV9 to TRBJ2-5; 12 positions match TRBD2. The CDR3 is made up of 17 amino acids. V shed 2 bases and J 5 bases; nucleotides not matched to a gene: 10. The germline CDR1 and CDR2 sequences are SGDLS and YYNGEE. In DNA, the CDR3 is TGTGCCAGCAGCGTCTCCTCTCTAGCGGGAGGGGGGGAGACCCAGTACTTC. Its protein product is CASSVSSLAGGGETQYF.

This chain uses TRBV9 with TRBJ2-7, with a tentative D call TRBD2 (5 bases). The CDR3 is 15 amino acids. The V gene lost 3 bases and the J gene lost 6 bases, with 19 bases spanning the gap. Germline V gene lookup returns CDR1 SGDLS and CDR2 YYNGEE. The CDR3 sequence: CASSASGSKSGEQYF. The CDR3 DNA reads as TGTGCCAGCAGCGCCTCGGGGTCTAAGTCGGGCGAGCAGTACTTC.

The V call is TRBV5-4, the J call TRBJ2-5; D might be TRBD2 (6 bases). Trimming took 2 bases from V and 1 from J, leaving 12 bases between them. This CDR3 spans 15 amino acids. Germline V gene lookup returns CDR1 SGHNT and CDR2 YYREEE (reference sequence). This CDR3 is CASSFTRGTQETQYF. The DNA for the CDR3 is TGTGCCAGCAGCTTCACACGGGGGACCCAAGAGACCCAGTACTTC.

This chain links TRBV19 with TRBJ1-1; TRBD1 agrees at 8 bases. The germline gives CDR1 LNHDA, CDR2 SQIVND (reference sequence). There are 16 residues in the CDR3. V lost 3 bases and J lost 1; bases outside the gene matches: 7. DNA for the CDR3: TGTGCCAGTAGTATGTTTGCAGGGGGCAAGAACACTGAAGCTTTCTTT. Protein product: CASSMFAGGKNTEAFF.

The chain joins TRBV12-3 or TRBV12-4 to TRBJ1-1; D not certain. This CDR3 has 12 amino acids. V lost 5 bases and J 4 bases, leaving 8 bases between the germline ends. The CDR3 reads CASSPRFTEAFF. The CDR3 bases are TGTGCCAGCAGTCCCCGGTTCACTGAAGCTTTCTTT.

This clone was observed many times. This chain links TRBV4-2 with TRBJ1-1, with D perhaps TRBD1 (5 bases). Germline-derived CDR1 and CDR2 are LGHNA and YNFKEQ. CDR3 length: 13 residues. Trimming took off 8 bases at V and 0 bases at J, with 10 bases between the two ends. CDR3 residues: CASGGTLNTEAFF. CDR3 DNA sequence: TGTGCCAGCGGGGGGACTTTGAACACTGAAGCTTTCTTT.

The chain is built from TRBV5-1 and TRBJ2-7, with a tentative D call TRBD2 (6 bases). Trimming removed 4 bases from V and 5 bases from J, with 19 bases in between. Germline V gene sequence: CDR1 SGHRS, CDR2 YFSETQ. The length of the CDR3 is 15 residues. CDR3 amino acids: CASSPLGGGAHEQYF. CDR3 coding DNA: TGCGCCAGCAGCCCGCTGGGTGGCGGGGCCCACGAGCAGTACTTC.

The rearrangement uses TRBV10-1 and TRBJ2-2; D gene unclear. This CDR3 comprises 16 residues. V was shortened by 2 bases and J by 1 base, with 11 bases between the two germline ends. CDR1 is WNHNN and CDR2 is SYGVQD in the germline V gene (reference sequence). CDR3 DNA sequence: TGCGCCAGCAGTGAGAAACAGCCGATGAACACCGGGGAGCTGTTTTTT. Protein: CASSEKQPMNTGELFF.

The V call is TRBV7-8, the J call TRBJ2-7; possibly TRBD1 for D (6 bases). The germline V gene encodes CDR1 SGHVS and CDR2 FQNEAQ. Deletions cut 1 base from V and 2 bases from J, with 6 bases between. The CDR3 contains 13 residues. Here the CDR3 reads CASSLGTAYEQYF. For the CDR3, the DNA is TGTGCCAGCAGCTTAGGGACAGCCTACGAGCAGTACTTC.

The CDR3 DNA follows: TGCGCCAGCGCAGGACTAGCGGGAGCTGGGGCCAACGTCCTGACTTTC. This gives the protein CASAGLAGAGANVLTF. The genes are TRBV10-2 and TRBJ2-6; 13 positions agree with TRBD2. The CDR3 sequence is 16 residues long. CDR1 is WSHSY and CDR2 is SAAADI in the germline V gene. V shed 8 bases, J shed 2 bases, and the junction held 3 bases outside the gene matches.

The V call is TRBV7-2, the J call TRBJ1-6, with TRBD1 identical over 11 bases. CDR3 size: 16 residues. The germline gives CDR1 SGHTA, CDR2 FQGNSA. V was pared by 1 base and J by 7 bases, with 3 bases of the junction left unmatched. The CDR3 sequence is CASSLGGQGVNSPLHF. The CDR3 region has the DNA TGTGCCAGCAGCTTAGGGGGACAGGGGGTAAATTCACCCCTCCACTTT.